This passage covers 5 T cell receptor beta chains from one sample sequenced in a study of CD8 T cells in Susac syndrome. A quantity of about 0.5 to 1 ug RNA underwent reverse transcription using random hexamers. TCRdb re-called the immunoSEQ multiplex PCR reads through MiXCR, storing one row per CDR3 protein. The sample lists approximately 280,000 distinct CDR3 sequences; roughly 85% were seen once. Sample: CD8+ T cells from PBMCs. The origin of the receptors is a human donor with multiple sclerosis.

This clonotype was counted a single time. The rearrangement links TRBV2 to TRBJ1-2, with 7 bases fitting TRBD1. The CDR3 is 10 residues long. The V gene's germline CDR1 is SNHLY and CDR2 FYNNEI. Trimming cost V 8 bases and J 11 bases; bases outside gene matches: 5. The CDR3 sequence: CASGGQSYTF. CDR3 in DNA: TGTGCCAGCGGGGGACAGAGTTACACCTTC. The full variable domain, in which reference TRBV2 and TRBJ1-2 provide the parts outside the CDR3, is EPEVTQTPSHQVTQMGQEVILRCVPISNHLYFYWYRQILGQKVEFLVSFYNNEISEKSEIFDDQFSVERPDGSNFTLKIRSTKLEDSAMYFCASGGQSYTFGSGTRLTVV.

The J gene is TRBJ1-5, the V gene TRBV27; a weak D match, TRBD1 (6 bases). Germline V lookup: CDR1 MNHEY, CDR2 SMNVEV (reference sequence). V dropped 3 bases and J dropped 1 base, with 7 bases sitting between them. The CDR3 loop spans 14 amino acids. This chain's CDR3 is CASSFQGSNQPQHF. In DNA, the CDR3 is TGTGCCAGCAGTTTCCAGGGGAGCAATCAGCCCCAGCATTTT.

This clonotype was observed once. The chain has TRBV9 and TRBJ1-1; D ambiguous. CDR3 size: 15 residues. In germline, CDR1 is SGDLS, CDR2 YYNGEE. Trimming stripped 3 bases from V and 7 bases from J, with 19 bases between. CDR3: CASSADFTVAGEAFF. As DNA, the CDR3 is TGTGCCAGCAGCGCCGATTTTACAGTGGCAGGTGAAGCTTTCTTT.

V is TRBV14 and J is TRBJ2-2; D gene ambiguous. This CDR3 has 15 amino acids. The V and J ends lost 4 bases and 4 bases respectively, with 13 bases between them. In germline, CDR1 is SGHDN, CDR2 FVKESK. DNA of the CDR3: TGTGCCAGCAGCCCTCATTTACGTCGCACCGGGGAGCTGTTTTTT. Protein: CASSPHLRRTGELFF.

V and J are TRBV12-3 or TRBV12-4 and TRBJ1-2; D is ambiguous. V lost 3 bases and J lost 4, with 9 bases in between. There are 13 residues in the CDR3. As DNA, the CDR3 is TGTGCCAGCAGTTTGAGGAGTCTCTATGGCTACACCTTC. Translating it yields CASSLRSLYGYTF.